This TCR beta chain was captured by sequencing in a study of a mutant IDH1 vaccine in newly diagnosed glioma. Background on the study: The study started vaccination 4-6 weeks after radiotherapy alone, or with temozolomide cycles. Treated patients comprised approximately 60% males and around 40% females, mean age around 40 years. Before enrollment, the patients had been treated with radiotherapy alone, temozolomide alone, or both together. Most of them had received both.

About this clone itself: The antigen is undetermined.

Time point defined: week 5, during vaccination. It was 300 ug of mutant IDH1 20-mer peptide that made up each vaccine dose, given with topical imiquimod. The CDR3 runs to 15 residues. From germline, CDR1 is SGDLS and CDR2 YYNGEE. Trimming took 0 bases from V and 2 from J, leaving 10 bases between them. Assay used: immunoSEQ multiplex PCR; TCRdb lists only in-frame clones, some missing. The table has roughly 40,000 clones, roughly 92% seen once. The TCR comes from a man over 45 with glioma. The sequenced sample was PBMCs, obtained from a glioma patient whose treatment included an IDH1 peptide vaccine. The chain recombines TRBV9 with TRBJ2-3, with D possibly being TRBD2 (6 bases). For the CDR3, the DNA is TGTGCCAGCAGCGTAGGGACTACCCCCACAGATACGCAGTATTTT. Protein sequence: CASSVGTTPTDTQYF.